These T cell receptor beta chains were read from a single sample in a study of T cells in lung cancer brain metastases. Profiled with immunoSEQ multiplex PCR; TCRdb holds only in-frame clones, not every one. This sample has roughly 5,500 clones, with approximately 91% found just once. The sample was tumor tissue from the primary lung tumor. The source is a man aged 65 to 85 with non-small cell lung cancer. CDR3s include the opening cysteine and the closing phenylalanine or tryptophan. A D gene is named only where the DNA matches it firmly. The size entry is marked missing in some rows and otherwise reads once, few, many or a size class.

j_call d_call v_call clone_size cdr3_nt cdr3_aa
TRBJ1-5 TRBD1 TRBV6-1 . TGTGCCAGCAGTTCGGGACAGGGAGAACAGCCCCAGCATTTT CASSSGQGEQPQHF
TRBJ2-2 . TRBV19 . TGTGCCAGTAGTATAGTAGGAGGGACGTGGGCGCCCAACACCGGGGAGCTGTTTTTT CASSIVGGTWAPNTGELFF
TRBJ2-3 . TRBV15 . TGTGCCACCAGCATTGGACTGAAATCCCAGTATTTT CATSIGLKSQYF
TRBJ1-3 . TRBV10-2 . TGCGCCAGCACTAAATGGTCTGGAAACACCATATATTTT CASTKWSGNTIYF
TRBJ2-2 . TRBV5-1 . TGCGCCAGCAGCCCGGAGGGCAGGGGTTACGGGGAGCTGTTTTTT CASSPEGRGYGELFF
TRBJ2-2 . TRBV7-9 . TGTGCCAGCAGCCATGGACAGATCACCGGGGAGCTGTTTTTT CASSHGQITGELFF
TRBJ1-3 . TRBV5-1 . TGCGCCAGCAGCTTGACAGGGACAAACTCTGGAAACACCATATATTTT CASSLTGTNSGNTIYF
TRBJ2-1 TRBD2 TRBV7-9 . TGTGCCAGCAGCTTTGGACTAGCGGGTACCAATGAGCAGTTCTTC CASSFGLAGTNEQFF
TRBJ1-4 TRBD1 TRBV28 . TGTGCCAGCAGTGACTCCAGGGGGGCGGGTGAAAAACTGTTTTTT CASSDSRGAGEKLFF
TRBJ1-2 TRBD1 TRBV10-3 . TGTGCCAGCCGGACAGGGCGAATAGCTAACTATGGCTACACCTTC CASRTGRIANYGYTF
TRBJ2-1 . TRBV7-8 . TGTGCCAGCAGGAGCGGTTCCTACAATGAGCAGTTCTTC CASRSGSYNEQFF
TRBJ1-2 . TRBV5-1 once TGTGCCAGCAGCAGAGACTGGGGCCGGGGCTACACCTTC CASSRDWGRGYTF
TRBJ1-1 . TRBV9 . TGTGCCAGCAGCGTAGATGTTAACACTGAAGCTTTCTTT CASSVDVNTEAFF
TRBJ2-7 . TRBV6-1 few TGTGCCAGCAGTGAACGGAGGGACGGGTACGAGCAGTACTTC CASSERRDGYEQYF
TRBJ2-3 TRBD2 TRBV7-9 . TGTGCCAGCAGCCCCGGACTAGCGGTTAGCACAGATACGCAGTATTTT CASSPGLAVSTDTQYF
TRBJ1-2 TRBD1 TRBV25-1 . TGTGCCAGCAGTGGGAGAGGGGGCGCCTTAAGTGGCTACACCTTC CASSGRGGALSGYTF
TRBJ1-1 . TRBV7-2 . TGTGCCAGCAGCTTAGCGGAGGGGAACACTGAAGCTTTCTTT CASSLAEGNTEAFF
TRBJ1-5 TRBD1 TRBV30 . TGTGCCTGGAGCCCACCAGGGGGGAATCAGCCCCAGCATTTT CAWSPPGGNQPQHF
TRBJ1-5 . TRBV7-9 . TGTGCCAGCAGCGTGGACAGTAACAATCAGCCCCAGCATTTT CASSVDSNNQPQHF
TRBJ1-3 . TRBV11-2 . TGTGCCAGCAGCTTCCCGGGAGTTGGTGGAAACACCATATATTTT CASSFPGVGGNTIYF
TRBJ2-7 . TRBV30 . TGTGCCTGGTTGGGGACCTACGAGCAGTACTTC CAWLGTYEQYF
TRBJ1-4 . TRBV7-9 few TGTGCCAGCAGCCCCCCAGGGTGGCAGGAAAAACTGTTTTTT CASSPPGWQEKLFF
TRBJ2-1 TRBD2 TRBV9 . TGTGCCAGCAGCGTAGCCGCGGGACTAGCGGGGGGGCAGGATGAGCAGTTCTTC CASSVAAGLAGGQDEQFF
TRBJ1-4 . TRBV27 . TGTGCCAGCAAGTCTCTTAGCCTAACTAATGAAAAACTGTTTTTT CASKSLSLTNEKLFF
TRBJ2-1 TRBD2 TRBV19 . TGTGCCAGTAGTATGACCGGCCTAGCGGGGGGAGATGAGCAGTTCTTC CASSMTGLAGGDEQFF
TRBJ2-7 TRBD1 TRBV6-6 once TGTGCCAGCAGGATAGGGACAGGGCACGAGCAGTACTTC CASRIGTGHEQYF
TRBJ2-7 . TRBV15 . TGTGCCACCAGCCCGCAGCAGACCGGGCACGAGCAGTATTTC CATSPQQTGHEQYF
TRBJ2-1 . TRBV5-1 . TGCGCCAGCAGCTCCACCCAAGTTTACAATGAGCAGTTCTTC CASSSTQVYNEQFF
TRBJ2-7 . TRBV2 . TGTGCCAGTGTAAGAAAAGGTTACGAGCAGTACTTC CASVRKGYEQYF
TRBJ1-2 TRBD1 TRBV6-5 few TGTGCCAGCAGTTTTGGACAGGGAGCTAACTATGGCTACACCTTC CASSFGQGANYGYTF
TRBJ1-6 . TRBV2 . TGTGCCAGCAGTGCTCTGGGACCGGATAATTCACCCCTCCACTTT CASSALGPDNSPLHF
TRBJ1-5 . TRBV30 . TGTGCCTGGAGTGAGGGGTTACAAGGCAATCAGCCCCAGCATTTT CAWSEGLQGNQPQHF
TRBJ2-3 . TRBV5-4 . TGTGCCAGCAGCTCTCCGGGACAACGCCTCACAGATACGCAGTATTTT CASSSPGQRLTDTQYF
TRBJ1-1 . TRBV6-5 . TGTGCCAGCACCCACGAGAACACTGAAGCTTTCTTT CASTHENTEAFF
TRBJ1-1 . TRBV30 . TGTGCCTGGGTGCGGTTAGGGGCGAACACTGAAGCTTTCTTT CAWVRLGANTEAFF
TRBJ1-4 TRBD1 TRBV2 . TGTGCCAGCAGTCCTCCGGGACAGGGGAATGAAAAACTGTTTTTT CASSPPGQGNEKLFF
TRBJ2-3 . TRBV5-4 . TGTGCCAGCAGCTTGGCGGCTCTGACAGATACGCAGTATTTT CASSLAALTDTQYF